This T cell receptor beta chain was captured in a study of T-cell memory formation after mild COVID-19. At the level of the study: Clustering of TCRs was largely donor specific.

Germline loops: CDR1 MNHNY, CDR2 SVGAGI (reference sequence). The CDR3 sequence is 13 residues long. V trimming: 6 bases; J trimming: 7 bases; junction bases outside the gene matches: 8. Via MiXCR, TCRdb re-called the 5' RACE reads, giving one row per CDR3 protein. The sample records 280,000 or so distinct CDR3 sequences, approximately 8.4% being singletons. The chain is built from TRBV6-6 and TRBJ1-2; TRBD1 aligns across 7 bases. The clonotype originates from a man in his late teens or twenties who had mild COVID-19 (a few samples of this study predate the infection). Cell type and time point are not known. The sequenced sample consisted of PBMCs or a T cell subset sorted from them (not recorded which). The CDR3: CASRPTGEGGYTF. The CDR3, as DNA: TGTGCCAGCAGACCAACAGGGGAGGGTGGCTACACCTTC.